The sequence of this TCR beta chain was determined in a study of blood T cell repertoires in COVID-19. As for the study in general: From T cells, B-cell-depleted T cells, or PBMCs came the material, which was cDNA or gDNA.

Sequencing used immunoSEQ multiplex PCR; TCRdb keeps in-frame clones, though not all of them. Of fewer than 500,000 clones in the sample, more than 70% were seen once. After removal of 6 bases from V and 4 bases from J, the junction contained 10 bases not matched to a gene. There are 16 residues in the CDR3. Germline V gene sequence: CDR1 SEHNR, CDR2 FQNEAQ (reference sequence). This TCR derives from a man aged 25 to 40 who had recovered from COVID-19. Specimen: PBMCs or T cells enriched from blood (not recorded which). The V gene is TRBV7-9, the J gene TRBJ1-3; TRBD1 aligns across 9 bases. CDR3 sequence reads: CASRRRTGEKGNTIYF. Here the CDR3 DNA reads TGTGCCAGCAGACGACGGACAGGGGAGAAGGGAAACACCATATATTTT.